These T cell receptor beta chains were read from a single sample in a study of radiotherapy plus CTLA-4 blockade in lung cancer. Produced via immunoSEQ multiplex PCR; TCRdb's table is partial and in-frame only. The data contain tens of thousands of clones, roughly 85% of them seen just once; the ten biggest clones take up more than 0.75%. Sequenced material: peripheral blood, taken from a patient treated with radiotherapy plus ipilimumab. The receptor source for this set is a human donor with non-small cell lung cancer who had stable disease on radiotherapy plus ipilimumab. Each CDR3 is given with its conserved first and last residue. D genes are given only for firm matches. The listing skips clone size in some rows; elsewhere it reads once, few, many or a size class.

NA	NA	TRBJ2-7	TRBV28	TGTGCCAGCAGTGTATCCTCCTACGAGCAGTACTTC	CASSVSSYEQYF
once	TRBD1	TRBJ2-1	TRBV10-2	TGCGCCAGCAGTGGCACCAGGGGGCTAAACAATGAGCAGTTCTTC	CASSGTRGLNNEQFF
NA	TRBD1	TRBJ1-2	TRBV9	TGTGCCAGCAGCGTAGCGACGGGACAGGGAAACTATGGCTACACCTTC	CASSVATGQGNYGYTF
NA	TRBD2	TRBJ2-1	TRBV11-2	TGTGCCAGCAGCTTAGGGTTCCGCGGGAGCTCCTACAATGAGCAGTTCTTC	CASSLGFRGSSYNEQFF
NA	TRBD1	TRBJ2-1	TRBV30	TGTGCCTGGAGTCGACAGGGCCTAATGAATGAGCAGTTCTTC	CAWSRQGLMNEQFF
NA	NA	TRBJ2-7	TRBV27	TGTGCCAGCAGTTTAGGGTCCTTCTCCACCTACGAGCAGTACTTC	CASSLGSFSTYEQYF
NA	NA	TRBJ2-2	TRBV30	TGTGCCTGGAGTGTCCCCGACTCGAGGACCGGGGAGCTGTTTTTT	CAWSVPDSRTGELFF
NA	TRBD2	TRBJ2-1	TRBV6-4	TGTGCCAGCAGTGACTCGAGTCTGCTAGCGGGGATACACAATGAGCAGTTCTTC	CASSDSSLLAGIHNEQFF
NA	NA	TRBJ2-3	TRBV7-2	TGTGCCAGCAGGCCCGGGACAAAAGTCTCCAGGCGGGGGGATACGCAGTATTTT	CASRPGTKVSRRGDTQYF
NA	NA	TRBJ2-3	TRBV6-1	TGTGCCAGCAGGGGACCAGATACGCAGTATTTT	CASRGPDTQYF
NA	NA	TRBJ2-1	TRBV9	TGTGCCAGCAGCGACTCAGGGGGGACTGGGGGTGAGCAGTTCTTC	CASSDSGGTGGEQFF
few	TRBD1	TRBJ2-2	TRBV6-5	TGTGCCAGCAGTTACAGGGGGCTTGGGACCGGGGAGCTGTTTTTT	CASSYRGLGTGELFF
NA	TRBD1	TRBJ1-1	TRBV13	TGTGCCAGCAGCTCCTGGACAGGCGGAGAGGACACTGAAGCTTTCTTT	CASSSWTGGEDTEAFF
NA	TRBD1	TRBJ2-3	TRBV9	TGTGCCAGCAGCGACCTCAGGACAGGGGTTCGTGGGGCTACGCAGTATTTT	CASSDLRTGVRGATQYF
few	TRBD2	TRBJ2-1	TRBV10-1	TGCGCCAGCGGACATAGCGGGGCGGCCTACAATGAGCAGTTCTTC	CASGHSGAAYNEQFF
NA	TRBD1	TRBJ2-5	TRBV6-1	TGTGCCAGCAGGGACAGGGGGGCCGAGACCCAGTACTTC	CASRDRGAETQYF
NA	NA	TRBJ2-1	TRBV5-1	TGCGCCAGCAGCTTGGGGACGGTCCCCCACAATGAGCAGTTCTTC	CASSLGTVPHNEQFF
NA	TRBD1	TRBJ1-3	TRBV28	TGTGCCAGCAGTCCACCATTGCCGTTGCCGGGACAGCTATTAAGCACCATATATTTT	CASSPPLPLPGQLLSTIYF
medium-sized	NA	TRBJ2-2	TRBV7-8	TGTGCCAGCAGCCCCGGGACAACGGACATCTCGGAGCTGTTTTTT	CASSPGTTDISELFF
few	NA	TRBJ1-1	TRBV18	TGTGCCAGCTCACCACTTGGACAGTTGAACACTGAAGCTTTCTTT	CASSPLGQLNTEAFF